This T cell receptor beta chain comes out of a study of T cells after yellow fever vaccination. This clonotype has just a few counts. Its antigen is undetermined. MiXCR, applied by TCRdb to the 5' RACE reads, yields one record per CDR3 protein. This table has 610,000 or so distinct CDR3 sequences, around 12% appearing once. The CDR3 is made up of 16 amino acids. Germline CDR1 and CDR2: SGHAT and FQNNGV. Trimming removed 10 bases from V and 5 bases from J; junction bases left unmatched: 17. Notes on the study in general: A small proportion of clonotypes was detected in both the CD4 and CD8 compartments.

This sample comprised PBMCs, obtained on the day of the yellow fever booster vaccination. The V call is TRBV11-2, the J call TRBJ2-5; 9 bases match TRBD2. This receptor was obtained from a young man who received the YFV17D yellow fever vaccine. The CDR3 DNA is TGTGCCACCACCTTAGAATCAGCGGGAGGAGGGGAGACCCAGTACTTC. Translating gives CATTLESAGGGETQYF.